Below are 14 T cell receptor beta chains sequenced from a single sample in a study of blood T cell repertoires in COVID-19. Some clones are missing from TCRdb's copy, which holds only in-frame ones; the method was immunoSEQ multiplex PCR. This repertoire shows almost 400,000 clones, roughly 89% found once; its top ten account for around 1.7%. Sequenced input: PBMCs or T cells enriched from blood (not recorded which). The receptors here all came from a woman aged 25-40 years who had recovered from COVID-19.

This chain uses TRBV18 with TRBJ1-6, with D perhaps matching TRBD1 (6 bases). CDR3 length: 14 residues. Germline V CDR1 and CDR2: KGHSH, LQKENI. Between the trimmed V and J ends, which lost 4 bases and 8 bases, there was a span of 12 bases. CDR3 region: CASSQGQGDSPLHF. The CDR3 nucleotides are TGTGCCAGCTCACAGGGACAAGGGGATTCACCCCTCCACTTT.

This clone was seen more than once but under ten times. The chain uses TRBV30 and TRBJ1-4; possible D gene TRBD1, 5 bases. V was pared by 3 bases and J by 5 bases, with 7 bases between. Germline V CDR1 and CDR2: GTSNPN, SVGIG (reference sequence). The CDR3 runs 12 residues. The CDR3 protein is CAWRGQNEKLFF. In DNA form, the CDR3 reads TGTGCCTGGAGGGGGCAGAATGAAAAACTGTTTTTT. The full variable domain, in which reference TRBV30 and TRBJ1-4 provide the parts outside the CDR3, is SQTIHQWPATLVQPVGSPLSLECTVEGTSNPNLYWYRQAAGRGLQLLFYSVGIGQISSEVPQNLSASRPQDRQFILSSKKLLLSDSGFYLCAWRGQNEKLFFGSGTQLSVL.

The DNA of the CDR3 is TGCGCCAGCAGCTTGCGCGGGTTTGAGCAGTTCTTC. It translates to CASSLRGFEQFF. The chain joins TRBV5-1 to TRBJ2-1; D may be TRBD2 (5 bases). V was trimmed by 1 base and J by 9 bases, leaving 8 bases between them. Germline values: CDR1 SGHRS, CDR2 YFSETQ. The CDR3 spans 12 residues.

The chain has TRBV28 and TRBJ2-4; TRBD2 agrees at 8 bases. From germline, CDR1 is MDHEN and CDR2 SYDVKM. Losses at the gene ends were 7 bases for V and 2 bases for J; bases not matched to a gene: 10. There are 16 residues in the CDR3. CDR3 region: CASTGGGRRPKNIQYF. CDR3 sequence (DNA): TGTGCCAGCACCGGCGGGGGGCGAAGGCCCAAAAACATTCAGTACTTC.

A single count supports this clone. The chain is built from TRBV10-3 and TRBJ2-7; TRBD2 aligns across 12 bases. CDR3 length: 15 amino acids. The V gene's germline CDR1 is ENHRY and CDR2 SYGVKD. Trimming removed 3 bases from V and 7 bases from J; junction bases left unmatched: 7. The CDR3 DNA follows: TGTGCCATCAGTGATCCACTAGCGGGAGGCGGGGAGCAGTACTTC. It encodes CAISDPLAGGGEQYF.

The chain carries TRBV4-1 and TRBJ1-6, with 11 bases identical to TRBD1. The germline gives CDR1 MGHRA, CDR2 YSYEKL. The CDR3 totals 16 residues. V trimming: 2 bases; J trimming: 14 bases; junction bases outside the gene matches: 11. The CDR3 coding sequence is TGCGCCAGCAGCCAACCCCAGGGGACAGGGGGACGCTCCCTCCACTTT. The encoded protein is CASSQPQGTGGRSLHF.

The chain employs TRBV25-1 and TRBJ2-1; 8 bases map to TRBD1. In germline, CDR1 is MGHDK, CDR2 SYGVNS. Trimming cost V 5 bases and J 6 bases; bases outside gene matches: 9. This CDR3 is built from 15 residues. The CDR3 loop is CASSRLDRDGNEQFF. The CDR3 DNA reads TGTGCCAGCAGTCGACTGGACAGGGATGGCAATGAGCAGTTCTTC.

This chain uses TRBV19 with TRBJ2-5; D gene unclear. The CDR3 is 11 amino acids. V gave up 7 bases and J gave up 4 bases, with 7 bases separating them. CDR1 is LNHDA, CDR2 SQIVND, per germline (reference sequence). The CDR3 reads CASTPGETQYF. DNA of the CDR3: TGTGCCAGTACCCCCGGAGAGACCCAGTACTTC.

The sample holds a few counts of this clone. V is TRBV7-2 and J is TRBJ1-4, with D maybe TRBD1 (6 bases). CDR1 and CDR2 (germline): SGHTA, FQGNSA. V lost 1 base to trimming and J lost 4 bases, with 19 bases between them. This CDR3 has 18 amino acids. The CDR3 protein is CASSLGGWRGAVNEKLFF. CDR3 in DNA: TGTGCCAGCAGCTTAGGAGGGTGGCGGGGGGCAGTTAATGAAAAACTGTTTTTT.

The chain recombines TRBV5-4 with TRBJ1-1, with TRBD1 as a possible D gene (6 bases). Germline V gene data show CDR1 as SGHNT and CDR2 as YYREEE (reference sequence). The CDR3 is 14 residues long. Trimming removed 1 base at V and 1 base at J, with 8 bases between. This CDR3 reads CASSLIGGNTEAFF. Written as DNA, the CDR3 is TGTGCCAGCAGCTTGATAGGGGGGAACACTGAAGCTTTCTTT.

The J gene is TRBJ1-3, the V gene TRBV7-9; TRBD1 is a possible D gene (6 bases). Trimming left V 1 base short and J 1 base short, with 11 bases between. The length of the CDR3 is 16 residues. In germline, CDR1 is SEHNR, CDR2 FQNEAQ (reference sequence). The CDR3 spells CASSLGGGWSGNTIYF. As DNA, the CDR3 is TGTGCCAGCAGCTTAGGGGGGGGCTGGTCTGGAAACACCATATATTTT.

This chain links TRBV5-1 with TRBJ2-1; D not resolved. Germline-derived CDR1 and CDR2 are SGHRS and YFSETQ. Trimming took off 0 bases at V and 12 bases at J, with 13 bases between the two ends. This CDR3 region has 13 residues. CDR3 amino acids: CASSLAGEAGQFF. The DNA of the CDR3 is TGCGCCAGCAGCTTGGCCGGAGAAGCTGGGCAGTTCTTC.

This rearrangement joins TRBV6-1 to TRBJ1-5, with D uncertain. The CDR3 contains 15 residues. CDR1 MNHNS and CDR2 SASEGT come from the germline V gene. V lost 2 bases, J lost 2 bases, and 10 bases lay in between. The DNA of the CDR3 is TGTGCCAGCAGTGAATTACCCCGGGGCAATCAGCCCCAGCATTTT. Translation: CASSELPRGNQPQHF.

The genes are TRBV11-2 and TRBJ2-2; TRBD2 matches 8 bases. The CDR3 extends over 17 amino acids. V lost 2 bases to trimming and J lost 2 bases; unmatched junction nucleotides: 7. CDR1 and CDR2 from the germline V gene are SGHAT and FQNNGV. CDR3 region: CASSLPGGRRNTGELFF. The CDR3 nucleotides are TGTGCCAGCAGCTTACCGGGAGGGAGACGAAACACCGGGGAGCTGTTTTTT. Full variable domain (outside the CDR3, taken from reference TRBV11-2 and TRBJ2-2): EAGVAQSPRYKIIEKRQSVAFWCNPISGHATLYWYQQILGQGPKLLIQFQNNGVVDDSQLPKDRFSAERLKGVDSTLKIQPAKLEDSAVYLCASSLPGGRRNTGELFFGEGSRLTVL.